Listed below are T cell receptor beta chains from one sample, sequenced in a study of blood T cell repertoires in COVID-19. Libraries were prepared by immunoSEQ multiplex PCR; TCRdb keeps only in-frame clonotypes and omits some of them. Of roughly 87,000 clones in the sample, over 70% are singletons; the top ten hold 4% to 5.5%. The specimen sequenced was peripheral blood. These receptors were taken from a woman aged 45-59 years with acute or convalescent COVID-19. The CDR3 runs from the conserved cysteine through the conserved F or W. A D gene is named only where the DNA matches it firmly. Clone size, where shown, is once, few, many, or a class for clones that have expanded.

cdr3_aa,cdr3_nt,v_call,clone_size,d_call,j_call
CASAPGGSNQPQHF,TGTGCCAGCGCACCTGGAGGGAGCAATCAGCCCCAGCATTTT,TRBV27,.,.,TRBJ1-5
CASSVTPTQETQYF,TGTGCCAGCAGCGTAACCCCGACACAAGAGACCCAGTACTTC,TRBV3-1/TRBV3-2,few,.,TRBJ2-5
CASSRLRGLSEAFF,TGCGCCAGCAGCCGGCTCAGGGGGCTGAGTGAAGCTTTCTTT,TRBV23-1,.,TRBD1,TRBJ1-1
CASSLTAGTGGSEQFF,TGTGCCAGCAGCTTAACGGCCGGGACAGGGGGCAGTGAGCAGTTCTTC,TRBV7-6,.,TRBD1,TRBJ2-1
CASSLGLAGGLNEQFF,TGTGCCAGCAGCTTGGGTCTAGCGGGGGGTCTAAATGAGCAGTTCTTC,TRBV5-4,.,TRBD2,TRBJ2-1
CASSEYQGDGNEQFF,TGTGCCAGCAGTGAATATCAGGGGGACGGAAATGAGCAGTTCTTC,TRBV25-1,.,TRBD1,TRBJ2-1
CAIKGRGPGNTIYF,TGTGCCATCAAGGGCAGGGGGCCAGGAAACACCATATATTTT,TRBV10-3,.,TRBD1,TRBJ1-3
CASSQLAGAYTDTQYF,TGTGCCAGCAGCCAACTAGCGGGGGCCTACACAGATACGCAGTATTTT,TRBV14,.,TRBD2,TRBJ2-3
CASSLVGRSDTQYF,TGTGCCAGCAGCTTAGTTGGTAGATCAGATACGCAGTATTTT,TRBV7-2,.,.,TRBJ2-3
CASSSPLRDTYYGYTF,TGTGCCAGTAGTTCCCCCCTGAGGGACACCTACTATGGCTACACCTTC,TRBV19,.,.,TRBJ1-2
CASSNLYRDRNEQPQHF,TGTGCCAGTAGTAACCTCTACCGGGACAGAAATGAGCAACCCCAGCATTTT,TRBV19,.,TRBD1,TRBJ1-5
CATSDLLVREGLKGSDTQYF,TGTGCCACCAGTGATTTGCTCGTCAGGGAAGGATTAAAGGGGTCAGATACGCAGTATTTT,TRBV24-1,.,.,TRBJ2-3
CARSLGQGARTYEQYF,TGTGCCAGAAGCTTGGGACAGGGGGCGCGAACCTACGAGCAGTACTTC,TRBV5-3,once,TRBD1,TRBJ2-7
CASSSPVAINEQFF,TGTGCCAGCAGTTCCCCCGTAGCTATCAATGAGCAGTTCTTC,TRBV27,.,.,TRBJ2-1
CASSWTPPDTEAFF,TGTGCCAGCAGTTGGACACCTCCGGACACTGAAGCTTTCTTT,TRBV28,once,.,TRBJ1-1
CASSPQDRMNTEAFF,TGCGCCAGCAGCCCCCAGGACAGGATGAACACTGAAGCTTTCTTT,TRBV4-1,.,TRBD1,TRBJ1-1
CASSDRAKGYTF,TGTGCCAGCAGCGACAGGGCGAAGGGCTACACCTTC,TRBV6-2/TRBV6-3,.,TRBD1,TRBJ1-2
CASSSRQGPPEAFF,TGTGCCAGCAGCTCGCGACAGGGACCCCCTGAAGCTTTCTTT,TRBV7-2,.,TRBD1,TRBJ1-1
CASSPALSGGNTQYF,TGTGCCAGCAGCCCCGCCCTCAGCGGGGGTAATACGCAGTATTTT,TRBV5-5,.,TRBD2,TRBJ2-3
CASSLDGGAIRELFF,TGTGCCAGCAGCCTAGACGGGGGGGCCATCCGGGAGCTGTTTTTT,TRBV7-9,few,TRBD2,TRBJ2-2
CASSAGGYNEQFF,TGTGCCAGCAGCGCGGGGGGATACAATGAGCAGTTCTTC,TRBV9,once,TRBD2,TRBJ2-1
CASSPDLNREKLFF,TGCGCCAGCAGCCCCGACTTAAATCGTGAAAAACTGTTTTTT,TRBV4-3,.,.,TRBJ1-4
CASSPDRVSGYTF,TGTGCCAGCAGTCCGGACAGGGTTTCTGGCTACACCTTC,TRBV6-5,.,TRBD1,TRBJ1-2
CSVEGVVAGYNEQFF,TGCAGCGTTGAAGGTGTGGTTGCAGGCTACAATGAGCAGTTCTTC,TRBV29-1,.,.,TRBJ2-1
CASSPMSGNSGNTIYF,TGTGCCAGCAGCCCAATGTCAGGGAACTCTGGAAACACCATATATTTT,TRBV9,.,.,TRBJ1-3
CASSGRNSDQPQHF,TGTGCCAGCAGCGGCAGAAACAGTGATCAGCCCCAGCATTTT,TRBV5-6,.,.,TRBJ1-5
CASSYGDTEAFF,TGTGCCAGCAGTTACGGAGACACTGAAGCTTTCTTT,TRBV6-2/TRBV6-3,.,.,TRBJ1-1
CASFGDREWQPQHF,TGTGCCAGTTTCGGGGACAGGGAGTGGCAGCCCCAGCATTTT,TRBV28,.,TRBD1,TRBJ1-5
CASSLGTTGTDTQYF,TGTGCCAGCAGTCTCGGGACTACCGGCACAGATACGCAGTATTTT,TRBV27,.,TRBD2,TRBJ2-3
CSVQADRPLGYTF,TGCAGCGTCCAAGCGGACAGACCTCTCGGCTACACCTTC,TRBV29-1,.,.,TRBJ1-2
CASSLTGGPYGYTF,TGTGCCAGCAGCCTGACAGGGGGGCCCTATGGCTACACCTTC,TRBV11-2,few,TRBD1,TRBJ1-2
CASRGGGGKNSPLHF,TGTGCCAGCAGAGGAGGCGGCGGAAAAAATTCACCCCTCCACTTT,TRBV6-5,.,.,TRBJ1-6
CASSLYDRPSYGYTF,TGTGCCAGCAGTTTATATGACAGGCCCTCCTATGGCTACACCTTC,TRBV28,.,.,TRBJ1-2
CASSSPSTGGSYEQYF,TGTGCCAGCAGTTCCCCCTCGACAGGGGGCTCCTACGAGCAGTACTTC,TRBV27,once,TRBD1,TRBJ2-7
CASSQHRDRNTGAFF,TGTGCCAGCAGTCAACACCGGGACAGAAATACGGGGGCTTTCTTT,TRBV27,.,TRBD1,TRBJ1-1
CASSPSLSAGIGGAGEAFF,TGTGCCAGCAGCCCATCTTTGTCTGCAGGGATCGGGGGTGCGGGTGAAGCTTTCTTT,TRBV4-2,few,.,TRBJ1-1
CASSPSMNTEAFF,TGTGCCAGCTCACCTTCCATGAACACTGAAGCTTTCTTT,TRBV18,.,.,TRBJ1-1
CASRQSTDTQYF,TGTGCCAGCAGACAGAGCACAGATACGCAGTATTTT,TRBV28,.,.,TRBJ2-3
CAWTENSYGKLFF,TGTGCCTGGACGGAGAATTCATATGGAAAACTGTTTTTT,TRBV30,.,.,TRBJ1-4
CASSIGSGLNTEAFF,TGTGCCAGTAGTATAGGATCAGGCTTGAACACTGAAGCTTTCTTT,TRBV19,few,.,TRBJ1-1